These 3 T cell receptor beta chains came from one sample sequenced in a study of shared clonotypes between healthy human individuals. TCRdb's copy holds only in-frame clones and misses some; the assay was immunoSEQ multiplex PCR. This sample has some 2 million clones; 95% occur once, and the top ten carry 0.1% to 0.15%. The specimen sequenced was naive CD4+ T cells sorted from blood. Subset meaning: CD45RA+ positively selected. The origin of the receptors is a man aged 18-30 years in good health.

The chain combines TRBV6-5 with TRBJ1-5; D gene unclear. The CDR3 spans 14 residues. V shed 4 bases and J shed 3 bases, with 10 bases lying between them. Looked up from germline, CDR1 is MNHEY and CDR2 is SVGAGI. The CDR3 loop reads CASSSKSYNQPQHF. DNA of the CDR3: TGTGCCAGCAGTTCTAAGAGTTACAATCAGCCCCAGCATTTT.

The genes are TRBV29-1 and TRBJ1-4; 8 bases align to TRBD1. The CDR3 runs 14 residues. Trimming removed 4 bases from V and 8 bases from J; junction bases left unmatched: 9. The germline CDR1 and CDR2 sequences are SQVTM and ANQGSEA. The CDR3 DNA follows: TGCAGCGTTGTCGCAGGGGGCGCGAGCGAAAAACTGTTTTTT. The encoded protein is CSVVAGGASEKLFF.

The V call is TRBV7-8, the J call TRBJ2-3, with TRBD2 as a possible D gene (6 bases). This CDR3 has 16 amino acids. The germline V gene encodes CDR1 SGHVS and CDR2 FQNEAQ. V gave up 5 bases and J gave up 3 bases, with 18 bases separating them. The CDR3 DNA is TGTGCCAGCAGCCCCTCTACCCCCGGGAGAACAGATACGCAGTATTTT. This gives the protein CASSPSTPGRTDTQYF.